One T cell receptor beta chain is described in this entry. This sample was included in a study of blood T cell repertoires in COVID-19. Under the authors' procedure: Reference gene primer amplification yielded estimated nucleated cell counts. The data were produced by immunoSEQ multiplex PCR, yet TCRdb's version contains in-frame clones alone and is incomplete. V and J calls plus clone size are reproduced from that table; the DNA served to infer D and trimming. The repertoire holds about 520,000 clones, with 80% to 90% as singletons. The TCR sequence derives from a human donor in a cohort sampled during active COVID-19. Material for sequencing was peripheral blood.

The CDR3 DNA reads TGTGCCAGCAGCTACACAGTCGACGATACGCAGTATTTT. It translates to CASSYTVDDTQYF. The genes are TRBV7-2 and TRBJ2-3; D call uncertain. V lost 4 bases, J lost 6 bases, and 11 bases lay in between. Germline loops: CDR1 SGHTA, CDR2 FQGNSA. This CDR3 has 13 amino acids.